One and the same sample provided the 27 T cell receptor beta chains below, sequenced in a study of cytomegalovirus exposure and HLA in healthy donors. PCR employed 60 Vbeta and 13 Jbeta primers. The method was immunoSEQ multiplex PCR; TCRdb's version includes in-frame clones alone and lacks a portion of them. Of tens of thousands of clones in the sample, 65% to 80% were seen once. Sequenced sample: PBMCs. The receptors here all came from a man between 40 and 49 years old in good health and CMV-seropositive.

The V call is TRBV2, the J call TRBJ2-2; the D gene is possibly TRBD2 (6 bases). V was shortened by 10 bases and J by 5 bases, with 14 bases between the two germline ends. Germline V CDR1 and CDR2: SNHLY, FYNNEI. CDR3 length: 13 amino acids. CDR3 loop: CATQVRGTGELFF. CDR3 bases: TGTGCCACCCAAGTCCGGGGGACCGGGGAGCTGTTTTTT.

The chain recombines TRBV7-6 with TRBJ2-5; TRBD2 matches 8 bases. Germline-derived CDR1 and CDR2 are SGHVS and FNYEAQ. The junction had 9 bases not matched to a gene; V was cut back by 1 base and J by 5 bases. The length of the CDR3 is 16 residues. Here the CDR3 DNA reads TGTGCCAGCAGCTTAGTTGTCGGCGGGGGGAAGGAGACCCAGTACTTC. Translated: CASSLVVGGGKETQYF.

V and J are TRBV5-1 and TRBJ1-4; 10 nucleotides line up with TRBD1. Trimming at V came to 5 bases and at J to 8 bases, leaving 9 bases not matched to a gene. Germline CDR1 SGHRS, CDR2 YFSETQ. This CDR3 has 15 residues. This CDR3 reads CASRVSGTGDEKLFF. Written as DNA, the CDR3 is TGCGCCAGCAGAGTCTCCGGGACAGGGGACGAAAAACTGTTTTTT.

J is TRBJ2-7 and V is TRBV10-3; the D gene is possibly TRBD1 (5 bases). The CDR3 length is 14 residues. Germline V CDR1 and CDR2: ENHRY, SYGVKD. The V gene lost 8 bases and the J gene lost 0 bases, with 14 bases spanning the gap. The CDR3 sequence: CAIGRQGSSYEQYF. The CDR3 nucleotides are TGTGCCATCGGGCGGCAGGGCAGCTCCTACGAGCAGTACTTC.

The gene calls are TRBV19 and TRBJ2-7; 8 nucleotides line up with TRBD1. CDR3 length: 15 amino acids. Germline V gene data show CDR1 as LNHDA and CDR2 as SQIVND (reference sequence). The V and J ends lost 11 bases and 1 base, in that order; junction bases with no gene match: 13. The CDR3 here is CAGGQGPSNSYEQYF. The CDR3 DNA sequence: TGTGCCGGCGGACAGGGTCCCTCAAATTCCTACGAGCAGTACTTC. The full variable domain, in which reference TRBV19 and TRBJ2-7 provide the parts outside the CDR3, is DGGITQSPKYLFRKEGQNVTLSCEQNLNHDAMYWYRQDPGQGLRLIYYSQIVNDFQKGDIAEGYSVSREKKESFPLTVTSAQKNPTAFYLCAGGQGPSNSYEQYFGPGTRLTVT.

V usage is TRBV5-1 and J usage is TRBJ1-1; the match to TRBD1 covers 10 bases. Germline loops: CDR1 SGHRS, CDR2 YFSETQ. Germline trimming cut 3 bases from V and 6 bases from J; bases unmatched to any gene: 11. The CDR3 sequence is 16 residues long. CDR3 DNA: TGCGCCAGCAGCTCCTTGGACAGGGGGATAGCAGCTGAAGCTTTCTTT. Its protein product is CASSSLDRGIAAEAFF.

This chain links TRBV5-8 with TRBJ1-2; 7 bases agree with TRBD1. CDR3 length equals 17 residues. Unmatched junction bases numbered 21, after V lost 9 bases and J lost 4 bases. Germline V CDR1 and CDR2: SGHTS, YDEGEE. DNA of the CDR3: TGTGCCAACCCTCTACGGGACAGCCTTAGATCACTCTATGGCTACACCTTC. This codes for CANPLRDSLRSLYGYTF.

This clone was counted only a few times. The chain couples TRBV6-1 to TRBJ1-5; possible D gene TRBD1, 6 bases. The CDR3 runs to 15 residues. Germline loops: CDR1 MNHNS, CDR2 SASEGT. V gave up 7 bases and J gave up 4 bases, with 17 bases separating them. The DNA for the CDR3 is TGTGCCAGCAAATACAGGGAAGGGGGTAATCAGCCCCAGCATTTT. Translating it yields CASKYREGGNQPQHF.

This clone appeared once. This chain links TRBV7-9 with TRBJ2-7; a weak D match, TRBD2 (6 bases). Trimming stripped 5 bases from V and 9 bases from J, with 17 bases between. Per germline, CDR1 SEHNR and CDR2 FQNEAQ (reference sequence). CDR3 length: 13 residues. The CDR3 DNA reads as TGTGCCAGCAGCCGGGACTTGGGGATAGGGCAGTACTTC. This encodes CASSRDLGIGQYF.

This sequence joins TRBV27 and TRBJ1-2; maybe TRBD1 (5 bases). The germline CDR1 and CDR2 sequences are MNHEY and SMNVEV (reference sequence). The CDR3 runs 17 residues. Deletions cut 2 bases from V and 3 bases from J, with 19 bases between. DNA for the CDR3: TGTGCCAGCAGTTTACGCGACAGCCCCAACTTGGACTATGGCTACACCTTC. Amino acids: CASSLRDSPNLDYGYTF.

The CDR3 DNA reads TGCAGCGTTGGGGGGCCGGGCCGAGGACAAGAGACCCAGTACTTC. Translated, it gives CSVGGPGRGQETQYF. V usage is TRBV29-1 and J usage is TRBJ2-5, with D tentatively TRBD1 (6 bases). V was trimmed by 4 bases and J by 2 bases, leaving 17 bases between them. The V gene's germline CDR1 is SQVTM and CDR2 ANQGSEA. CDR3 size: 15 residues.

CDR3 protein: CASSYLTGGTEAFF. CDR3 in DNA: TGTGCCAGCAGTTACTTGACAGGGGGCACTGAAGCTTTCTTT. The chain uses TRBV6-6 and TRBJ1-1; 9 bases agree with TRBD1. Germline V gene data show CDR1 as MNHNY and CDR2 as SVGAGI (reference sequence). V trimming: 1 base; J trimming: 4 bases; junction bases outside the gene matches: 1. The CDR3 consists of 14 residues.

The chain links TRBV6-5 to TRBJ1-3; 7 bases agree with TRBD1. With 5 bases clipped from V and 0 bases from J, the junction kept 4 bases outside the gene matches. Germline V CDR1 and CDR2: MNHEY, SVGAGI. The CDR3 consists of 15 residues. CDR3 residues: CASSRDRSSGNTIYF. CDR3 bases: TGTGCCAGCAGTCGGGACAGATCCTCTGGAAACACCATATATTTT.

In this sample, this clone turned up once. V gene TRBV7-3 combines with J gene TRBJ2-1; D may be TRBD2 (6 bases). V lost 4 bases, J lost 9 bases, and 13 bases lay in between. Germline V CDR1 and CDR2: SGHTA, FQGTGA. This CDR3 contains 13 residues. CDR3 sequence reads: CASSSTGVGEQFF. The CDR3 DNA follows: TGTGCCAGCAGCTCCACGGGAGTCGGTGAGCAGTTCTTC.

The chain couples TRBV7-2 to TRBJ2-7; perhaps TRBD1 as D (7 bases). V shed 5 bases and J shed 6 bases, with 17 bases lying between them. The V gene's germline CDR1 is SGHTA and CDR2 FQGNSA. CDR3 length: 14 amino acids. The CDR3 nucleotides read TGTGCCAGCAGCCTTAACAGGGGAGCGGGCGAGCAGTACTTC. It yields the protein CASSLNRGAGEQYF.

The chain joins TRBV5-6 to TRBJ2-5, with TRBD2 matching over 12 bases. The CDR3 runs 16 residues. V lost 7 bases, J lost 5 bases, and 12 bases stayed unmatched. CDR1 and CDR2 (germline): SGHDT, YYEEEE. The CDR3 sequence: CASGRLAGEFFETQYF. The CDR3 DNA follows: TGTGCCAGCGGCCGACTAGCGGGGGAATTTTTTGAGACCCAGTACTTC.

This clone was recorded a few times. The rearrangement uses TRBV19 and TRBJ1-1; D remains ambiguous. Germline values: CDR1 LNHDA, CDR2 SQIVND (reference sequence). Trimming took off 0 bases at V and 12 bases at J, with 14 bases between the two ends. The CDR3 extends over 13 amino acids. DNA of the CDR3: TGTGCCAGTAGTATAGATAAATCTGCGGTTACTTTCTTT. Amino acid sequence: CASSIDKSAVTFF.

This chain uses TRBV30 with TRBJ2-1; maybe TRBD2 (6 bases). CDR1 is GTSNPN and CDR2 is SVGIG in the germline V gene (reference sequence). V lost 4 bases to trimming and J lost 6 bases, with 10 bases between them. This CDR3 has 12 residues. CDR3 nucleotide sequence: TGTGCCTGGAACCGGGGGTTCAATGAGCAGTTCTTC. Translation: CAWNRGFNEQFF. The variable domain in full, completed from reference TRBV30 and TRBJ2-1, reads SQTIHQWPATLVQPVGSPLSLECTVEGTSNPNLYWYRQAAGRGLQLLFYSVGIGQISSEVPQNLSASRPQDRQFILSSKKLLLSDSGFYLCAWNRGFNEQFFGPGTRLTVL.

This clone was recorded a few times. The chain has TRBV11-3 and TRBJ1-1, with D perhaps TRBD1 (5 bases). Per germline, CDR1 SGHNT and CDR2 YENEEA. The CDR3 extends over 14 amino acids. Trimming pared 4 bases from V and 4 bases from J, leaving 13 bases between. The CDR3 nucleotides read TGTGCCAGCAGCTCCGGGGGATCGGCCACTGAAGCTTTCTTT. Its protein product is CASSSGGSATEAFF.

V and J are TRBV7-2 and TRBJ1-2; 9 positions match TRBD1. CDR1 SGHTA and CDR2 FQGNSA come from the germline V gene. The CDR3 is made up of 15 amino acids. Trimming at V came to 4 bases and at J to 5 bases, leaving 8 bases not matched to a gene. CDR3 region: CASSSGTGNGYGYTF. The CDR3 DNA is TGTGCCAGCAGCTCGGGGACAGGGAATGGATATGGCTACACCTTC.

The V and J genes are TRBV6-1 and TRBJ1-1; maybe TRBD1 (5 bases). V lost 4 bases, J lost 1 base, and 13 bases lay in between. The CDR3 has 15 residues. Germline-derived CDR1 and CDR2 are MNHNS and SASEGT. CDR3: CASSGAGGWNTEAFF. The CDR3 DNA reads as TGTGCCAGCAGTGGGGCCGGGGGTTGGAACACTGAAGCTTTCTTT.

This rearrangement joins TRBV5-6 to TRBJ1-5, with 9 bases aligning to TRBD1. Germline lookup yields CDR1 SGHDT and CDR2 YYEEEE. This CDR3 is built from 16 residues. Losses at the gene ends were 2 bases for V and 4 bases for J; bases not matched to a gene: 7. CDR3 sequence reads: CASSLSGQGRNQPQHF. The CDR3, as DNA: TGTGCCAGCAGCTTATCGGGACAGGGTCGGAATCAGCCCCAGCATTTT.

The rearrangement uses TRBV9 and TRBJ2-7; 10 nucleotides line up with TRBD1. The V segment lost 4 bases and the J segment 2 bases; nucleotides outside the gene matches: 3. This CDR3 region has 14 residues. Germline V lookup: CDR1 SGDLS, CDR2 YYNGEE. Written as DNA, the CDR3 is TGTGCCAGCAGCCTGGGACAGGGGACCTACGAGCAGTACTTC. Encoded protein: CASSLGQGTYEQYF.

This clone was detected once. The chain recombines TRBV7-2 with TRBJ2-1; TRBD2 aligns across 7 bases. The J segment lost 8 bases and the V segment lost 5 bases, leaving 12 bases of the junction unmatched. The length of the CDR3 is 15 residues. Germline V gene sequence: CDR1 SGHTA, CDR2 FQGNSA. The CDR3 coding sequence is TGTGCCAGCAGCGTAGGCGGGAGCGGTGTCTATGAGCAGTTCTTC. This sequence encodes CASSVGGSGVYEQFF.

CDR3: CASSFRGGGTDTQYF. The CDR3 region has the DNA TGTGCCAGCAGCTTCCGCGGGGGAGGGACAGATACGCAGTATTTT. The chain joins TRBV5-4 to TRBJ2-3; TRBD2 matches at 7 bases. V lost 2 bases, J lost 3 bases, and 6 bases stayed unmatched. The CDR3 loop spans 15 amino acids. Germline CDR1 is SGHNT and CDR2 is YYREEE (reference sequence).

The chain couples TRBV7-6 to TRBJ1-4; 7 bases match TRBD1. J gave up 3 bases and V 5 bases, and 3 bases lay outside the gene matches. The germline gives CDR1 SGHVS, CDR2 FNYEAQ. This CDR3 contains 14 residues. The CDR3 region has the DNA TGTGCCAGCAGCGGACAGGTGGCTAATGAAAAACTGTTTTTT. As protein: CASSGQVANEKLFF. The full variable domain, its missing parts supplied by reference TRBV7-6 and TRBJ1-4, is GAGVSQSPRYKVTKRGQDVALRCDPISGHVSLYWYRQALGQGPEFLTYFNYEAQQDKSGLPNDRFSAERPEGSISTLTIQRTEQRDSAMYRCASSGQVANEKLFFGSGTQLSVL.

The chain combines TRBV7-9 with TRBJ1-2, with 8 bases fitting TRBD1. J was trimmed by 7 bases and V by 5 bases; bases with no gene match: 21. Germline CDR1 is SEHNR and CDR2 is FQNEAQ (reference sequence). The CDR3 loop spans 18 amino acids. CDR3 nucleotide sequence: TGTGCCAGCAGCGTCAACTGGGGGCCGGAGACAGGGGCTGGTGGCTACACCTTC. Protein product: CASSVNWGPETGAGGYTF.